The clone carrying this TCR beta chain was observed a few times. Profiled with immunoSEQ multiplex PCR; TCRdb holds only in-frame clones, not every one. The data show approximately 290,000 clones, with roughly 80% seen just once and less than 20% held by the top ten. This record belongs to a study of blood T cell repertoires in COVID-19. The germline V and J ends were trimmed by 4 bases and 5 bases, with 27 bases remaining between them. The germline V gene encodes CDR1 SGHAT and CDR2 FQNNGV. This CDR3 comprises 19 residues. The receptor was derived from a person aged 70 to 85 with COVID-19, enrolled during active disease. The specimen was peripheral blood. This chain connects TRBV11-2 to TRBJ2-1, with a possible D match to TRBD2 (6 bases). In DNA form, the CDR3 reads TGTGCCAGCAGCTCGCCCTTTAGTAGCGGAAGGACCGCCCACAATGAGCAGTTCTTC. This sequence encodes CASSSPFSSGRTAHNEQFF.